The 16 T cell receptor beta chains below come from one sample, sequenced in a study of blood T cell repertoires in COVID-19. Repertoires were generated with immunoSEQ multiplex PCR, while TCRdb's copy carries only in-frame clones and drops some. The data contain about 240,000 clones, roughly 90% of them singletons. The sample consisted of PBMCs or T cells enriched from blood (not recorded which). Receptors originate from a woman aged 30 to 39 with acute COVID-19.

The V and J genes are TRBV30 and TRBJ1-2, with D hard to call. Germline V CDR1 and CDR2: GTSNPN, SVGIG (reference sequence). The CDR3 loop spans 13 amino acids. Trimming pared 2 bases from V and 6 bases from J, leaving 13 bases between. This CDR3 reads CAWSPGLRNGYTF. CDR3 bases: TGTGCCTGGAGTCCGGGGTTACGGAATGGCTACACCTTC.

This chain links TRBV11-3 with TRBJ1-2; 11 nucleotides line up with TRBD1. With V trimmed by 5 bases and J by 1 base, 9 bases remained unmatched. Germline CDR1 is SGHNT and CDR2 is YENEEA. CDR3 length equals 17 residues. The CDR3 here is CASSRTGQGGLNYGYTF. The CDR3, as DNA: TGTGCCAGCAGCCGAACGGGACAGGGGGGGCTTAACTATGGCTACACCTTC.

This rearrangement joins TRBV6-5 to TRBJ1-5; 8 bases agree with TRBD1. The V gene's germline CDR1 is MNHEY and CDR2 SVGAGI. Trimming cost V 6 bases and J 9 bases; bases outside gene matches: 10. The CDR3 runs 14 residues. This chain's CDR3 is CASRVRTGFLPQHF. CDR3 sequence (DNA): TGTGCCAGCAGAGTCAGGACAGGGTTTCTGCCCCAGCATTTT.

This chain links TRBV7-9 with TRBJ1-1; D remains ambiguous. Germline values: CDR1 SEHNR, CDR2 FQNEAQ (reference sequence). V shed 6 bases and J shed 8 bases, with 13 bases lying between them. The CDR3 is 12 residues long. CDR3 sequence reads: CASRQDIPEAFF. In DNA, the CDR3 is TGTGCCAGCAGGCAAGACATTCCCGAAGCTTTCTTT. Filled out from reference TRBV7-9 and TRBJ1-1, the complete variable domain reads DTGVSQNPRHKITKRGQNVTFRCDPISEHNRLYWYRQTLGQGPEFLTYFQNEAQLEKSRLLSDRFSAERPKGSFSTLEIQRTEQGDSAMYLCASRQDIPEAFFGQGTRLTVV.

The DNA for the CDR3 is TGTGCCAGTAGTATAGATTTGGAAGACATCCACTATGGCTACACCTTC. Translation gives CASSIDLEDIHYGYTF. The chain is built from TRBV19 and TRBJ1-2; D call uncertain. The CDR3 contains 16 residues. Germline values: CDR1 LNHDA, CDR2 SQIVND (reference sequence). The ends were cut back, 0 bases at V and 3 bases at J, with 14 bases in the middle.

The chain employs TRBV4-1 and TRBJ1-1; D might be TRBD1 (6 bases). The CDR3 consists of 13 residues. Looked up from germline, CDR1 is MGHRA and CDR2 is YSYEKL. V shed 8 bases and J shed 7 bases, with 17 bases lying between them. The CDR3 protein is CASPPGGPGEAFF. Written as DNA, the CDR3 is TGCGCCAGCCCCCCCGGGGGGCCGGGTGAAGCTTTCTTT.

J is TRBJ2-5 and V is TRBV4-3; D might be TRBD1 (5 bases). V was clipped by 4 bases and J by 5 bases, with 11 bases between them. CDR3 length equals 13 residues. The germline V gene encodes CDR1 LGHNA and CDR2 YSLEER. CDR3 protein: CASSPDSGETQYF. The CDR3 coding sequence is TGCGCCAGCAGCCCAGACAGTGGTGAGACCCAGTACTTC.

This clone was counted once. The chain employs TRBV5-1 and TRBJ1-6; possible D gene TRBD1, 5 bases. Germline V gene lookup returns CDR1 SGHRS and CDR2 YFSETQ. The CDR3 is 14 amino acids. V lost 3 bases and J lost 8, with 12 bases in between. The CDR3 DNA reads TGCGCCAGCAGCTCATCGGAGGGGTATTCACCCCTCCACTTT. Translated: CASSSSEGYSPLHF.

This chain joins TRBV4-1 and TRBJ2-7; the match to TRBD1 covers 8 bases. From germline, CDR1 is MGHRA and CDR2 YSYEKL. V was pared by 1 base and J by 1 base, with 6 bases of the junction left unmatched. This CDR3 is built from 16 residues. CDR3 sequence reads: CASSQGGRGRSYEQYF. The CDR3 DNA is TGCGCCAGCAGCCAAGGGGGCAGGGGGCGATCCTACGAGCAGTACTTC.

This chain joins TRBV29-1 and TRBJ2-1; D possibly corresponds to TRBD1 (6 bases). This CDR3 contains 15 residues. V dropped 1 base and J dropped 0 bases, with 10 bases sitting between them. In germline, CDR1 is SQVTM, CDR2 ANQGSEA. The chain's CDR3 is CSVEVGQNSYNEQFF. CDR3 in DNA: TGCAGCGTTGAAGTCGGACAGAACTCCTACAATGAGCAGTTCTTC.

V and J are TRBV4-2 and TRBJ2-7, with a weak D call TRBD1 (5 bases). Trimming removed 1 base from V and 1 base from J, with 8 bases in between. There are 14 residues in the CDR3. Germline V gives CDR1 LGHNA, CDR2 YNFKEQ. DNA of the CDR3: TGTGCCAGCAGCCAAGTCTACAGGTCCTACGAGCAGTACTTC. Its protein product is CASSQVYRSYEQYF.

The J gene is TRBJ2-5, the V gene TRBV10-3; no firm D call. The germline V and J ends were trimmed by 11 bases and 0 bases, with 10 bases remaining between them. The CDR3 extends over 12 amino acids. Looked up from germline, CDR1 is ENHRY and CDR2 is SYGVKD. Here the CDR3 DNA reads TGTGCCGCTGCTGAGAACCAAGAGACCCAGTACTTC. As protein: CAAAENQETQYF.

This clone has just one count. The V gene is TRBV6-4, the J gene TRBJ2-3, with D perhaps matching TRBD2 (6 bases). This CDR3 comprises 14 residues. Trimming cost V 3 bases and J 3 bases, with 10 bases left between them. Germline V gives CDR1 MRHNA, CDR2 SNTAGT. DNA of the CDR3: TGTGCCAGCAGTGAAGGGGCGGGGACAGATACGCAGTATTTT. Protein: CASSEGAGTDTQYF.

This clone has only a few counts. This rearrangement joins TRBV19 to TRBJ2-6; 10 positions match TRBD1. With V trimmed by 5 bases and J by 0 bases, 7 bases remained unmatched. The CDR3 totals 18 residues. The germline V gene encodes CDR1 LNHDA and CDR2 SQIVND (reference sequence). For the CDR3, the DNA is TGTGCCAGTAGTCACCGGGACAGGGGTTCCTCTGGGGCCAACGTCCTGACTTTC. It translates to CASSHRDRGSSGANVLTF.

On this clone itself: Other DNA sequences within the sample encode an identical CDR3. This chain joins TRBV5-1 and TRBJ2-2, with D perhaps TRBD2 (6 bases). Deletions cut 1 base from V and 6 bases from J, with 13 bases between. CDR1 and CDR2 from the germline V gene are SGHRS and YFSETQ. The CDR3 consists of 15 residues. This CDR3 is CASSLYGGRAGELFF. DNA for the CDR3: TGCGCCAGCAGCTTGTACGGGGGTCGGGCCGGGGAGCTGTTTTTT. The variable domain in full, completed from reference TRBV5-1 and TRBJ2-2, reads KAGVTQTPRYLIKTRGQQVTLSCSPISGHRSVSWYQQTPGQGLQFLFEYFSETQRNKGNFPGRFSGRQFSNSRSEMNVSTLELGDSALYLCASSLYGGRAGELFFGEGSRLTVL.

The rearrangement uses TRBV13 and TRBJ1-4; 7 nucleotides align to TRBD1. Germline V gene data show CDR1 as PRHDT and CDR2 as FYEKMQ (reference sequence). V dropped 3 bases and J dropped 8; count of bases not matched to a gene: 6. The CDR3 is 14 residues long. The CDR3 DNA sequence: TGTGCCAGCAGCTTGAGTCAGGGGGACGAAAAACTGTTTTTT. Translation gives CASSLSQGDEKLFF.